One sample yielded the 12 T cell receptor beta chains listed below, sequenced in a study of cytomegalovirus exposure and HLA in healthy donors. TCRdb keeps only in-frame clones here, not all; method: immunoSEQ multiplex PCR. The table has under 200,000 clones, around 92% seen once. Sequencing used PBMCs. These receptors all come from a woman younger than 35 in good health and CMV-seropositive.

The rearrangement uses TRBV9 and TRBJ2-7, with TRBD2 matching over 8 bases. The CDR3 is 13 residues long. CDR1 and CDR2 from the germline V gene are SGDLS and YYNGEE. Unmatched junction bases numbered 7, after V lost 5 bases and J lost 6 bases. The CDR3 spells CASRRSAGGEQYF. DNA of the CDR3: TGTGCCAGCAGGAGGTCTGCGGGGGGCGAGCAGTACTTC.

CDR3 sequence: CASSYSRQPEAFF. CDR3 coding DNA: TGTGCCAGCAGTTACTCGCGGCAGCCTGAAGCTTTCTTT. This chain uses TRBV6-5 with TRBJ1-1; D ambiguous. This CDR3 contains 13 residues. Germline V gene data show CDR1 as MNHEY and CDR2 as SVGAGI. The germline V and J ends were trimmed by 0 bases and 6 bases, with 8 bases remaining between them.

V and J are TRBV25-1 and TRBJ2-1; 9 nucleotides line up with TRBD1. V lost 6 bases, J lost 4 bases, and 1 base stayed unmatched. There are 13 residues in the CDR3. CDR1 is MGHDK, CDR2 SYGVNS, per germline. In DNA form, the CDR3 reads TGTGCCAGCAGCGGGACAGGGTACAATGAGCAGTTCTTC. Its translation: CASSGTGYNEQFF.

CDR3 sequence: CASSQDSWGGLAGAGEQFF. The CDR3 region has the DNA TGCGCCAGCAGCCAAGATTCGTGGGGGGGACTAGCGGGAGCTGGAGAGCAGTTCTTC. The chain recombines TRBV4-3 with TRBJ2-1; 14 positions agree with TRBD2. CDR3 length: 19 residues. With V trimmed by 0 bases and J by 10 bases, 14 bases remained unmatched. Germline loops: CDR1 LGHNA, CDR2 YSLEER.

This chain links TRBV19 with TRBJ1-5; D might be TRBD1 (5 bases). Trimming took 6 bases from V and 3 from J, leaving 9 bases between them. Germline CDR1 LNHDA, CDR2 SQIVND (reference sequence). CDR3 length equals 13 residues. The CDR3 DNA sequence: TGTGCCAGTAGCAACAGGTTCAATCAGCCCCAGCATTTT. This encodes CASSNRFNQPQHF.

The CDR3 sequence is CASRIHPTDPYYEQYF. CDR3 DNA: TGTGCCAGCAGAATCCATCCCACAGATCCATACTACGAGCAGTACTTC. V is TRBV28 and J is TRBJ2-7; D gene uncertain. The CDR3 runs to 16 residues. With 6 bases removed from V and 3 bases from J, the gap between germline ends came to 21 bases. Germline-derived CDR1 and CDR2 are MDHEN and SYDVKM.

This clone was seen more than once but under ten times. The V call is TRBV7-2, the J call TRBJ2-1; the match to TRBD2 covers 7 bases. Losses at the gene ends were 5 bases for V and 7 bases for J; bases not matched to a gene: 8. Per germline, CDR1 SGHTA and CDR2 FQGNSA. The CDR3 runs to 14 residues. The CDR3 DNA reads TGTGCCAGCAGCCCCTCGGTAGCGGGTAATGAGCAGTTCTTC. Translating gives CASSPSVAGNEQFF.

V usage is TRBV5-1 and J usage is TRBJ2-2; 9 bases fit TRBD1. CDR3 length: 16 residues. V trimming: 4 bases; J trimming: 5 bases; junction bases outside the gene matches: 9. Germline V lookup: CDR1 SGHRS, CDR2 YFSETQ. CDR3 bases: TGCGCCAGCAGCGAACCGCCGGGACAGGGAACCGGGGAGCTGTTTTTT. This codes for CASSEPPGQGTGELFF.

The rearrangement links TRBV6-5 to TRBJ2-7; D gene ambiguous. Germline assignment: CDR1 MNHEY and CDR2 SVGAGI. V was cut by 6 bases and J by 0 bases, with 9 bases left in between. The CDR3 extends over 13 amino acids. The DNA for the CDR3 is TGTGCCAGCAGCGCAGTCCCCTCCTACGAGCAGTACTTC. Protein: CASSAVPSYEQYF.

The V and J genes are TRBV7-2 and TRBJ1-2, with TRBD1 identical over 7 bases. After removal of 1 base from V and 8 bases from J, the junction contained 7 bases not matched to a gene. CDR1 SGHTA and CDR2 FQGNSA come from the germline V gene. This CDR3 has 14 residues. The CDR3 DNA is TGTGCCAGCAGCTTAGGACAGGGAGAAAAAGGCTACACCTTC. Its protein is CASSLGQGEKGYTF. Based on the CDR3 plus reference TRBV7-2 and TRBJ1-2, the full variable domain is GAGVSQSPSNKVTEKGKDVELRCDPISGHTALYWYRQSLGQGLEFLIYFQGNSAPDKSGLPSDRFSAERTGGSVSTLTIQRTQQEDSAVYLCASSLGQGEKGYTFGSGTRLTVV.

This clone was picked up a small number of times. The chain employs TRBV11-2 and TRBJ2-7; 9 bases match TRBD1. V dropped 0 bases and J dropped 4; count of bases not matched to a gene: 1. Germline V gene data show CDR1 as SGHAT and CDR2 as FQNNGV. The CDR3 has 14 amino acids. CDR3 loop: CASSLETGGYEQYF. CDR3 DNA sequence: TGTGCCAGCAGCTTAGAGACAGGGGGATACGAGCAGTACTTC.

J is TRBJ2-1 and V is TRBV7-3, with D unclear. Trimming removed 3 bases at V and 5 bases at J, with 8 bases between. This CDR3 contains 13 residues. Germline V CDR1 and CDR2: SGHTA, FQGTGA. As DNA, the CDR3 is TGTGCCAGCAGCTTCGGTTCAAACAATGAGCAGTTCTTC. Translated: CASSFGSNNEQFF.